This section outlines one TCR beta chain sequence together with its context. The antigen is unknown. The CDR3 spans 14 residues. Trimming took off 0 bases at V and 5 bases at J, with 11 bases between the two ends. Germline V CDR1 and CDR2: MNHEY, SMNVEV (reference sequence). These data belong to a study of cytomegalovirus exposure and HLA in healthy donors. The overall study: Samples from HLA-typed donors yielded about 86 million unique TCRs in an early data release.

A multiplex PCR was run with 60 Vbeta primers and 13 Jbeta primers. Data came from immunoSEQ multiplex PCR; TCRdb stores just in-frame clones and leaves some out. The sample carries approximately 100,000 clones, 79% recorded once. Study-wide findings and caveats: Clonal expansion, a later analysis showed, was greater in HLA-associated TCR beta chains than in equally common others. Trimming of TCR beta V- and J-genes showed a link, identified in a later analysis, to a missense DCLRE1C variant.

The chain is built from TRBV27 and TRBJ2-7; D is unresolved. The sequencing input was PBMCs. The sequence was collected from a man aged 45-60 years in good health and CMV-seropositive. For the CDR3, the DNA is TGTGCCAGCAGTTTATCAAGCCCTCGAGACGAGCAGTACTTC. This translates into CASSLSSPRDEQYF.